The 32 T cell receptor beta chains given below trace back to one sample, sequenced in a study of low-dose radiotherapy and immunotherapy resistance in tumors. Specified time point: before trial treatment. Gene-specific TRAV and TRBV primers were used for first-strand cDNA, covering alpha and beta chains. TCRs were amplified for roughly 20 PCR cycles with a constant-region primer and V-primer adapter. TCRdb fed the reads into MiXCR, producing one record per CDR3 protein. The repertoire has over 65,000 distinct CDR3 sequences, roughly a sixth of them found once; the top ten carry roughly 2.8%. Sequences were derived from PBMCs, sampled before treatment. The receptor set was obtained from a male donor with prostate cancer.

About this clonotype itself: A read error is the likely source, as a far larger clone sits one nucleotide away. The rearrangement joins TRBV7-9 to TRBJ2-1; 8 bases are shared with TRBD1. With 0 bases clipped from V and 10 bases from J, the junction kept 5 bases outside the gene matches. The germline CDR1 and CDR2 sequences are SEHNR and FQNEAQ (reference sequence). The CDR3 is made up of 14 amino acids. CDR3 protein: CASSLAVTGDEQFF. The CDR3 region has the DNA TGTGCCAGCAGCTTAGCGGTGACAGGGGACGAGCAGTTCTTC. Full variable domain (rest looked up from reference TRBV7-9 and TRBJ2-1): DTGVSQNPRHKITKRGQNVTFRCDPISEHNRLYWYRQTLGQGPEFLTYFQNEAQLEKSRLLSDRFSAERPKGSFSTLEIQRTEQGDSAMYLCASSLAVTGDEQFFGPGTRLTVL.

This clonotype was found many times. The chain couples TRBV10-3 to TRBJ2-7, with D perhaps matching TRBD1 (6 bases). Per the germline V gene, CDR1 is ENHRY and CDR2 is SYGVKD. This CDR3 contains 13 residues. The ends were cut back, 6 bases at V and 5 bases at J, with 14 bases in the middle. The CDR3 sequence is CAISLNRDNEQYF. CDR3 sequence (DNA): TGTGCCATCAGCCTTAATCGGGACAACGAGCAGTACTTC.

This clonotype was seen ten or more times. V gene TRBV29-1 combines with J gene TRBJ2-3; D might be TRBD1 or TRBD2, each matching 6 bases. CDR1 SQVTM and CDR2 ANQGSEA come from the germline V gene. This CDR3 contains 15 residues. The V end was cut by 1 base, the J end by 0 bases, with 11 bases between. The chain's CDR3 is CSVEGGDTSTDTQYF. The CDR3 bases are TGCAGCGTTGAAGGGGGGGACACTAGCACAGATACGCAGTATTTT.

In its sample, this clonotype was seen many times. The V and J genes are TRBV20-1 and TRBJ2-5; 7 positions agree with TRBD2. V dropped 6 bases and J dropped 4; count of bases not matched to a gene: 11. Germline V CDR1 and CDR2: DFQATT, SNEGSKA (reference sequence). The CDR3 is made up of 14 amino acids. The CDR3 sequence: CSATSGEQIETQYF. For the CDR3, the DNA is TGCAGTGCGACCAGCGGGGAACAAATAGAGACCCAGTACTTC.

The rearrangement links TRBV5-6 to TRBJ2-7; 9 bases agree with TRBD1. V shed 4 bases and J 4 bases; nucleotides not matched to a gene: 12. This CDR3 has 16 residues. The germline V gene encodes CDR1 SGHDT and CDR2 YYEEEE. The CDR3 DNA reads TGTGCCAGCAGCGTTACAGGGGGCTTCTTCTTGTACGAGCAGTACTTC. Translating gives CASSVTGGFFLYEQYF. The entire variable domain, with the rest obtained from reference TRBV5-6 and TRBJ2-7, is as follows: DAGVTQSPTHLIKTRGQQVTLRCSPKSGHDTVSWYQQALGQGPQFIFQYYEEEERQRGNFPDRFSGHQFPNYSSELNVNALLLGDSALYLCASSVTGGFFLYEQYFGPGTRLTVT.

In this sample, this clonotype turned up many times. The gene calls are TRBV19 and TRBJ1-4, with 9 bases aligning to TRBD1. This CDR3 has 14 residues. The germline gives CDR1 LNHDA, CDR2 SQIVND (reference sequence). J gave up 8 bases and V 7 bases, and 8 bases lay outside the gene matches. The CDR3 DNA is TGTGCCAGTAACGGGGGACAGGGAGGCGAAAAACTGTTTTTT. Translating it yields CASNGGQGGEKLFF.

This clonotype was detected ten times or more. The CDR3 sequence: CASSPKMTGGVETQYF. The CDR3 DNA reads TGTGCCAGCAGCCCGAAGATGACAGGGGGCGTGGAGACCCAGTACTTC. The gene calls are TRBV11-2 and TRBJ2-5; the match to TRBD1 covers 10 bases. From germline, CDR1 is SGHAT and CDR2 FQNNGV. The length of the CDR3 is 16 residues. V was clipped by 5 bases and J by 5 bases; unmatched bases: 11.

V is TRBV2 and J is TRBJ2-3, with unresolved D. Trimming took 4 bases from V and 0 from J, leaving 11 bases between them. CDR3 length: 15 amino acids. Germline-derived CDR1 and CDR2 are SNHLY and FYNNEI. The CDR3 DNA sequence: TGTGCCAGCAGTGTGGGGATTCCTAGCACAGATACGCAGTATTTT. It is translated as CASSVGIPSTDTQYF. Using reference TRBV2 and TRBJ2-3 for the parts outside the CDR3, the full variable domain is EPEVTQTPSHQVTQMGQEVILRCVPISNHLYFYWYRQILGQKVEFLVSFYNNEISEKSEIFDDQFSVERPDGSNFTLKIRSTKLEDSAMYFCASSVGIPSTDTQYFGPGTRLTVL.

This clonotype was seen repeatedly, ten times or more. The V gene is TRBV10-2, the J gene TRBJ2-3; 7 bases match TRBD2. From germline, CDR1 is WSHSY and CDR2 SAAADI. V gave up 4 bases and J gave up 1 base; unmatched junction bases: 5. The CDR3 totals 15 residues. Written as DNA, the CDR3 is TGCGCCAGCAGTGTATTTCGGGGGGGCACAGATACGCAGTATTTT. This translates into CASSVFRGGTDTQYF.

This clonotype was counted many times. The CDR3 loop reads CASSEQGAGNSPLHF. The CDR3 DNA sequence: TGTGCCAGTAGTGAACAGGGGGCAGGCAATTCACCCCTCCACTTT. This chain joins TRBV19 and TRBJ1-6; 9 bases are shared with TRBD1. CDR1 and CDR2 from the germline V gene are LNHDA and SQIVND (reference sequence). V was clipped by 5 bases and J by 7 bases; unmatched bases: 6. The CDR3 covers 15 residues.

At least ten counts were recorded for this clonotype. The chain uses TRBV20-1 and TRBJ1-5; 8 bases are a match to TRBD1. The CDR3 has 13 amino acids. CDR1 and CDR2 (germline): DFQATT, SNEGSKA (reference sequence). J was trimmed by 8 bases and V by 2 bases; bases with no gene match: 5. CDR3 in DNA: TGCAGTGCTAGACCCGGACAGGGAAAGCCCCAGCATTTT. It yields the protein CSARPGQGKPQHF.

This clonotype was seen ten or more times. CDR3 region: CASSEALLGDKDTQYF. The DNA of the CDR3 is TGTGCCAGCAGTGAAGCGCTTCTGGGGGACAAAGATACGCAGTATTTT. The chain carries TRBV6-1 and TRBJ2-3, with a tentative D call TRBD1 (6 bases). The CDR3 contains 16 residues. Between the trimmed V and J ends, which lost 0 bases and 5 bases, there was a span of 15 bases. Per the germline V gene, CDR1 is MNHNS and CDR2 is SASEGT.

This clonotype was detected many times. V gene TRBV5-1 combines with J gene TRBJ1-1; D is unresolved. The V and J ends lost 1 base and 1 base respectively, with 5 bases between them. Germline-derived CDR1 and CDR2 are SGHRS and YFSETQ. The CDR3 is 13 residues long. CDR3 residues: CASSLFGNTEAFF. The CDR3, as DNA: TGCGCCAGCAGCTTGTTCGGGAACACTGAAGCTTTCTTT. The full variable domain, with the rest looked up from reference TRBV5-1 and TRBJ1-1, is KAGVTQTPRYLIKTRGQQVTLSCSPISGHRSVSWYQQTPGQGLQFLFEYFSETQRNKGNFPGRFSGRQFSNSRSEMNVSTLELGDSALYLCASSLFGNTEAFFGQGTRLTVV.

In this sample, this clonotype turned up many times. This chain uses TRBV10-3 with TRBJ1-1; D gene uncertain. Trimming shortened V by 8 bases and J by 7 bases, and 20 bases separated the two germline ends. The CDR3 sequence is 14 residues long. CDR1 is ENHRY, CDR2 SYGVKD, per germline. The CDR3 DNA sequence: TGTGCCATCTGGCAGTCTTCTGGGTTGAGTGAAGCTTTCTTT. Amino acid sequence: CAIWQSSGLSEAFF.

This clonotype appeared many times. As DNA, the CDR3 is TGTGCCAGCAGCCCCCCAAGAGCGGGGGGGGCCCTACACCATGAGCAGTTCTTC. This gives the protein CASSPPRAGGALHHEQFF. V and J are TRBV3-1 and TRBJ2-1; 10 bases agree with TRBD2. Germline CDR1 LGHDT, CDR2 YNNKEL (reference sequence). The J segment lost 8 bases and the V segment lost 4 bases, leaving 17 bases of the junction unmatched. The CDR3 consists of 18 residues.

This clonotype appeared a few times. A much larger clone is a single base away; this may be a read error. The J gene is TRBJ2-5, the V gene TRBV29-1, with D perhaps assigned TRBD1 or TRBD2 (5 bases each). CDR1 and CDR2 from the germline V gene are SQVTM and ANQGSEA. The CDR3 extends over 12 amino acids. The CDR3 sequence: CSVETGGEAQYF. For the CDR3, the DNA is TGCAGCGTTGAAACAGGAGGAGAGGCCCAGTACTTC.

With respect to this clonotype: A single base is all that separates this from a far larger clone, so a read error is likely. This chain uses TRBV9 with TRBJ1-4, with 10 positions matching TRBD1. This CDR3 is 14 amino acids long. V lost 4 bases to trimming and J lost 6 bases; unmatched junction nucleotides: 3. Looked up from germline, CDR1 is SGDLS and CDR2 is YYNGEE. The CDR3 reads CASSPGTGDEKLFF. CDR3 DNA sequence: TGTGCCAGCAGCCCCGGGACAGGGGATGAAAAACTGTTTTTT.

This clonotype was seen repeatedly, ten times or more. The chain carries TRBV10-3 and TRBJ2-7, with a weak D call TRBD2 (6 bases). Trimming stripped 8 bases from V and 3 bases from J, with 14 bases between. CDR3 length: 13 amino acids. From germline, CDR1 is ENHRY and CDR2 SYGVKD. The CDR3, as DNA: TGTGCCATCGGAGGGACGGACGACTACGAGCAGTACTTC. Translated: CAIGGTDDYEQYF.

This clonotype has ten or more counts. V gene TRBV29-1 combines with J gene TRBJ2-6, with 14 positions matching TRBD2. The junction had 14 bases not matched to a gene; V was cut back by 7 bases and J by 0 bases. The CDR3 extends over 20 amino acids. Germline V gene sequence: CDR1 SQVTM, CDR2 ANQGSEA. CDR3 sequence: CSAGTSGGQTSSSGANVLTF. In DNA, the CDR3 is TGCAGCGCAGGGACTAGCGGGGGACAAACCTCAAGCTCTGGGGCCAACGTCCTGACTTTC.

This clonotype has at least ten counts. CDR3 protein: CASSRGRPNTGELFF. The CDR3 DNA follows: TGTGCCAGCAGTCGGGGCCGCCCGAACACCGGGGAGCTGTTTTTT. This chain joins TRBV25-1 and TRBJ2-2, with D possibly called TRBD1 or TRBD2 (5 bases each). Per the germline V gene, CDR1 is MGHDK and CDR2 is SYGVNS. The V gene lost 5 bases and the J gene lost 0 bases, with 10 bases spanning the gap. The CDR3 is made up of 15 amino acids.

This clonotype was counted at least ten times. V gene TRBV15 combines with J gene TRBJ2-5, with a possible D match to TRBD1 (6 bases). The CDR3 covers 17 residues. CDR1 LNHNV and CDR2 YYDKDF come from the germline V gene (reference sequence). Trimming cost V 0 bases and J 5 bases, with 19 bases left between them. CDR3 nucleotides: TGTGCCACCAGCAGAGACCAGGAAAGGGGGTATTCGGAGACCCAGTACTTC. Translation gives CATSRDQERGYSETQYF.

The chain uses TRBV3-1 and TRBJ2-7, with TRBD1 identical over 10 bases. The CDR3 has 13 amino acids. The germline V gene encodes CDR1 LGHDT and CDR2 YNNKEL (reference sequence). Trimming took 5 bases from V and 7 from J; bases not matched to a gene: 5. The CDR3 DNA follows: TGTGCCAGCAGCAGACAGGGGGCCGGGGAGCAGTACTTC. It specifies CASSRQGAGEQYF.

This clonotype was counted a few times. This sequence joins TRBV7-8 and TRBJ2-6; D is possibly TRBD2 (5 bases). Between the trimmed V and J ends, which lost 5 bases and 0 bases, there was a span of 14 bases. The CDR3 sequence is 17 residues long. Germline-derived CDR1 and CDR2 are SGHVS and FQNEAQ. CDR3 residues: CASSPPRRYSGANVLTF. DNA of the CDR3: TGTGCCAGCAGCCCCCCCCGGAGGTACTCTGGGGCCAACGTCCTGACTTTC. The full variable domain, completed using reference TRBV7-8 and TRBJ2-6, is GAGVSQSPRYKVAKRGQDVALRCDPISGHVSLFWYQQALGQGPEFLTYFQNEAQLDKSGLPSDRFFAERPEGSVSTLKIQRTQQEDSAVYLCASSPPRRYSGANVLTFGAGSRLTVL.

This clonotype showed up many times. The V gene is TRBV7-9, the J gene TRBJ2-2; D is unresolved. V was shortened by 1 base and J by 6 bases, with 6 bases between the two germline ends. This CDR3 contains 13 residues. Germline CDR1 SEHNR, CDR2 FQNEAQ (reference sequence). The CDR3 protein is CASSLGQAGELFF. CDR3 nucleotide sequence: TGTGCCAGCAGCTTAGGTCAGGCCGGGGAGCTGTTTTTT. Variable domain in full (rest from reference TRBV7-9 and TRBJ2-2): DTGVSQNPRHKITKRGQNVTFRCDPISEHNRLYWYRQTLGQGPEFLTYFQNEAQLEKSRLLSDRFSAERPKGSFSTLEIQRTEQGDSAMYLCASSLGQAGELFFGEGSRLTVL.

This clonotype has a count of ten or more. The V gene is TRBV7-2, the J gene TRBJ1-2; TRBD1 is a possible D gene (6 bases). The CDR3 is made up of 19 amino acids. Germline values: CDR1 SGHTA, CDR2 FQGNSA. The V gene lost 1 base and the J gene lost 4 bases, with 25 bases spanning the gap. The CDR3 loop reads CASSLEGWLSGAESYGYTF. Here the CDR3 DNA reads TGTGCCAGCAGCTTAGAGGGCTGGCTTTCGGGGGCCGAGAGCTATGGCTACACCTTC. Using reference TRBV7-2 and TRBJ1-2 for the parts outside the CDR3, the full variable domain is GAGVSQSPSNKVTEKGKDVELRCDPISGHTALYWYRQSLGQGLEFLIYFQGNSAPDKSGLPSDRFSAERTGGSVSTLTIQRTQQEDSAVYLCASSLEGWLSGAESYGYTFGSGTRLTVV.

At least ten counts were recorded for this clonotype. The CDR3 DNA is TGCAGTGCTGATAGACTAGCGGGGGGCAGCTCCTACGAGCAGTACTTC. Its protein product is CSADRLAGGSSYEQYF. The chain is built from TRBV20-1 and TRBJ2-7, with 13 bases fitting TRBD2. V lost 5 bases to trimming and J lost 0 bases; unmatched junction nucleotides: 7. CDR3 length: 16 residues. Germline V gene sequence: CDR1 DFQATT, CDR2 SNEGSKA (reference sequence).

This clonotype was found many times. The genes are TRBV7-2 and TRBJ2-1; 13 positions agree with TRBD2. Unmatched junction bases numbered 7, after V lost 2 bases and J lost 3 bases. Germline values: CDR1 SGHTA, CDR2 FQGNSA. The CDR3 has 18 amino acids. The CDR3 region is CASSLHRTSGGNYNEQFF. CDR3 nucleotides: TGTGCCAGCAGCTTACACCGGACTAGCGGGGGAAACTACAATGAGCAGTTCTTC.

In its sample, this clonotype was seen many times. This chain joins TRBV20-1 and TRBJ2-2; D assignment may be TRBD1 or TRBD2 (5 bases each). Germline values: CDR1 DFQATT, CDR2 SNEGSKA (reference sequence). Trimming removed 3 bases from V and 8 bases from J, with 16 bases in between. This CDR3 region has 14 residues. In DNA, the CDR3 is TGCAGTGCTAGGCCCCAGGGAGATGCGGGGGAGCTGTTTTTT. Protein product: CSARPQGDAGELFF.

This clonotype has at least ten counts. This sequence joins TRBV19 and TRBJ2-5; 12 bases line up with TRBD2. V trimming: 4 bases; J trimming: 3 bases; junction bases outside the gene matches: 12. From germline, CDR1 is LNHDA and CDR2 SQIVND (reference sequence). CDR3 size: 18 residues. The CDR3 protein is CASSRPASGGAFEETQYF. Written as DNA, the CDR3 is TGTGCCAGTAGTAGGCCCGCTAGCGGGGGGGCCTTCGAAGAGACCCAGTACTTC.

In this sample, this clonotype turned up many times. CDR3 protein: CASSVISGYEQYF. The CDR3, as DNA: TGTGCCAGCAGCGTAATATCTGGCTACGAGCAGTACTTC. J is TRBJ2-7 and V is TRBV5-5, with no clear D. Trimming left V 4 bases short and J 3 bases short, with 11 bases between. Germline CDR1 is SGHKS and CDR2 is YYEKEE (reference sequence). The CDR3 contains 13 residues. The full variable domain, its missing parts supplied by reference TRBV5-5 and TRBJ2-7, is DAGVTQSPTHLIKTRGQQVTLRCSPISGHKSVSWYQQVLGQGPQFIFQYYEKEERGRGNFPDRFSARQFPNYSSELNVNALLLGDSALYLCASSVISGYEQYFGPGTRLTVT.

A word on this clonotype: A much larger clone lies a single base off, so this may be a read error. The rearrangement links TRBV19 to TRBJ1-2; D perhaps matches TRBD1 (6 bases). The germline V gene has CDR1 LNHDA and CDR2 SQIVND (reference sequence). This CDR3 comprises 16 residues. V was pared by 5 bases and J by 4 bases, with 20 bases between. The chain's CDR3 is CASSWNRQVGSYGYTF. CDR3 coding DNA: TGTGCCAGTAGTTGGAACAGACAGGTTGGGAGCTATGGCTACACCTTC.

This clonotype was observed at least ten times. The V gene is TRBV6-8, the J gene TRBJ1-2, with unresolved D. This CDR3 region has 12 residues. Trimming shortened V by 2 bases and J by 7 bases, and 8 bases separated the two germline ends. Germline CDR1 is MNHGY and CDR2 is SAAAGT. The CDR3 DNA sequence: TGTGCCAGCAGTTACGGGCAAAGTGGCTACACCTTC. Translation gives CASSYGQSGYTF.